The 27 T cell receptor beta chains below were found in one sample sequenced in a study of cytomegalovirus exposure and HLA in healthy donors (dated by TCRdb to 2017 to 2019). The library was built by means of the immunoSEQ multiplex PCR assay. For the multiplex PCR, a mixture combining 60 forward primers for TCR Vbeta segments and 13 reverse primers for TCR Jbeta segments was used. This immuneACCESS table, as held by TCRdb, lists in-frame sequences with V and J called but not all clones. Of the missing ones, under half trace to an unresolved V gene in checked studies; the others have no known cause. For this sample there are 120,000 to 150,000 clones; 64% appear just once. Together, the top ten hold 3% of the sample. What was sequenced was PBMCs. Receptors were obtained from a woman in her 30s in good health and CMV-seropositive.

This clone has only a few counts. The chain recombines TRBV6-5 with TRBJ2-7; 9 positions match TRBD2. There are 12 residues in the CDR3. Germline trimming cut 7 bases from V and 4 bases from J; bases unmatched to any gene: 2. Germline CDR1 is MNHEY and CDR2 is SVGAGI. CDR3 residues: CASTSGTYEQYF. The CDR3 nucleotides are TGTGCCAGCACTAGCGGGACTTACGAGCAGTACTTC.

Written as DNA, the CDR3 is TGTGCCAGTAGACAGGGGGCAGAGCCCCAGCATTTT. It yields the protein CASRQGAEPQHF. This sequence joins TRBV19 and TRBJ1-5, with TRBD1 matching 9 bases. The CDR3 sequence is 12 residues long. Trimming at V came to 6 bases and at J to 8 bases, leaving 2 bases not matched to a gene. Germline V gives CDR1 LNHDA, CDR2 SQIVND (reference sequence).

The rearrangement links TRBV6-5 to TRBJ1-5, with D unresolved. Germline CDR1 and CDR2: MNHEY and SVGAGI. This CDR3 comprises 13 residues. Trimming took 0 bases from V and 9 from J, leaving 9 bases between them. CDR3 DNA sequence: TGTGCCAGCAGTTACTCGATATCGGGGCCCCAGCATTTT. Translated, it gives CASSYSISGPQHF.

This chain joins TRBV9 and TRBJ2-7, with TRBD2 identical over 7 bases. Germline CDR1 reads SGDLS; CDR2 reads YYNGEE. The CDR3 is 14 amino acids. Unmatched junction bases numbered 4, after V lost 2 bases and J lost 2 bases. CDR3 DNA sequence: TGTGCCAGCAGCGTCGCTAGCGGCACCTACGAGCAGTACTTC. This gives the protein CASSVASGTYEQYF.

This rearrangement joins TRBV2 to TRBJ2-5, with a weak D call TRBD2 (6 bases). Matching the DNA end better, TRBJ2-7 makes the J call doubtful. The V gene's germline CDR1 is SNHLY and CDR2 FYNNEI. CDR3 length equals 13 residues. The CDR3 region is CASSQGLSYEQYF. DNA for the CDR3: TGTGCCAGCAGTCAGGGACTCTCCTACGAGCAGTACTTC.

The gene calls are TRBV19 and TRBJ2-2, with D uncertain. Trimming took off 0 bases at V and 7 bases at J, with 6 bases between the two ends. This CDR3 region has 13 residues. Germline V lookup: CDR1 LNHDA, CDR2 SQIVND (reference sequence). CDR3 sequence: CASSIDTDGELFF. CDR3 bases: TGTGCCAGTAGTATAGACACTGACGGGGAGCTGTTTTTT.

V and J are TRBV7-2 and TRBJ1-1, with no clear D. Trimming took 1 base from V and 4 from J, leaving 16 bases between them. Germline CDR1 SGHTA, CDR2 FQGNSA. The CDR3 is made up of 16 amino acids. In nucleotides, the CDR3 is TGTGCCAGCAGCTTAGGGAGGGTCAGCAGCCTCACTGAAGCTTTCTTT. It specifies CASSLGRVSSLTEAFF.

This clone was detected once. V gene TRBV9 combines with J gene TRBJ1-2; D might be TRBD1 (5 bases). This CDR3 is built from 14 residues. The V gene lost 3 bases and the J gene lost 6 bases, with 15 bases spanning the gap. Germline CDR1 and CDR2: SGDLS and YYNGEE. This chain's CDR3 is CASSAAGLGNGYTF. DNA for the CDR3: TGTGCCAGCAGCGCCGCAGGGTTGGGGAATGGCTACACCTTC.

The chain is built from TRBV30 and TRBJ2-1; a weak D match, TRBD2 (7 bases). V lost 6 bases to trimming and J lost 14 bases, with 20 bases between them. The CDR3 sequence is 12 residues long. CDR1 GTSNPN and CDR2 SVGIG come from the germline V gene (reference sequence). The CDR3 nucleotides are TGTGCCTGCTATCCGGGGGGAGGGGGAAAGTTCTTC. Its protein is CACYPGGGGKFF.

The chain's CDR3 is CASSLLNTGELFF. CDR3 coding DNA: TGTGCCAGCAGCTTATTAAACACCGGGGAGCTGTTTTTT. The chain recombines TRBV13 with TRBJ2-2, with unresolved D. The V gene lost 2 bases and the J gene lost 2 bases, with 3 bases spanning the gap. This CDR3 has 13 amino acids. Germline V gene lookup returns CDR1 PRHDT and CDR2 FYEKMQ (reference sequence).

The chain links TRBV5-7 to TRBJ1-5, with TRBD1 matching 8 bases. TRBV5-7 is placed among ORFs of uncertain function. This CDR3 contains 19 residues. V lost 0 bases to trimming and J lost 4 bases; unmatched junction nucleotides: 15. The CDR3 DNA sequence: TGTGCCAGCAGCTTGGATCCGGGACAGGTTGTTAGAGGGAATCAGCCCCAGCATTTT. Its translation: CASSLDPGQVVRGNQPQHF.

The CDR3 is CASSLGTGAGGYTF. CDR3 nucleotides: TGTGCCAGCAGCTTAGGGACCGGAGCGGGGGGCTACACCTTC. The chain combines TRBV7-9 with TRBJ1-2; D remains unclear. The V end was cut by 1 base, the J end by 8 bases, with 14 bases between. Germline V gives CDR1 SEHNR, CDR2 FQNEAQ (reference sequence). There are 14 residues in the CDR3.

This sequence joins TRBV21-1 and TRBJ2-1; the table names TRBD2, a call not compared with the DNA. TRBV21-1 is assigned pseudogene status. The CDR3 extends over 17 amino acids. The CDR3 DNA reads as TGTGCCAGCAGCAAAGAAACTACTAGCGCCTATTACAATGAGCAGTTCTTC. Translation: CASSKETTSAYYNEQFF.

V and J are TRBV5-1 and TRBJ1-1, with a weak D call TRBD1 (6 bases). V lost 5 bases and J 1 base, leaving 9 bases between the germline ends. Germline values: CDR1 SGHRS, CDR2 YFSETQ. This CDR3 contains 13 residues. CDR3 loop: CASRHRENTEAFF. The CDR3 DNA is TGCGCCAGCAGACACAGGGAGAACACTGAAGCTTTCTTT.

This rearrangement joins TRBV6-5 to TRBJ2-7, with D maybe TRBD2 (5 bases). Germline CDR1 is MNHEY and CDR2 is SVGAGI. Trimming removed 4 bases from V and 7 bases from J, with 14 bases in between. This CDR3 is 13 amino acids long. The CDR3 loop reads CASSLGGSGEQYF. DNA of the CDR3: TGTGCCAGCAGTTTGGGCGGATCGGGGGAGCAGTACTTC.

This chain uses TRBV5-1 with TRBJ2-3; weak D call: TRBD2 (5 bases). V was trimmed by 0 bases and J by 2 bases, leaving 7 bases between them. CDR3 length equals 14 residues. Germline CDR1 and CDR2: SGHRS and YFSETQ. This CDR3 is CASSLAGFTDTQYF. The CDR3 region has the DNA TGCGCCAGCAGCTTGGCGGGATTCACAGATACGCAGTATTTT.

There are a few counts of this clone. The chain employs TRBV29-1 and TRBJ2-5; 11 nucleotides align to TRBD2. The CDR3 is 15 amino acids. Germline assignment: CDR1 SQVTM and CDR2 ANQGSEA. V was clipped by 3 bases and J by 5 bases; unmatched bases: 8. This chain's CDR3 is CSVDLLAGVGETQYF. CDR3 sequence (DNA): TGCAGCGTTGACCTACTAGCGGGAGTAGGTGAGACCCAGTACTTC.

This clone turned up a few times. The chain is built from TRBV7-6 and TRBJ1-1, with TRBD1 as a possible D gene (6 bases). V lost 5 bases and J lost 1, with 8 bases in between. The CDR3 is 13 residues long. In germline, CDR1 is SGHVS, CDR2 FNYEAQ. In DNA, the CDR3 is TGTGCCAGCAGCCAACAGGGGAACACTGAAGCTTTCTTT. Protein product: CASSQQGNTEAFF.

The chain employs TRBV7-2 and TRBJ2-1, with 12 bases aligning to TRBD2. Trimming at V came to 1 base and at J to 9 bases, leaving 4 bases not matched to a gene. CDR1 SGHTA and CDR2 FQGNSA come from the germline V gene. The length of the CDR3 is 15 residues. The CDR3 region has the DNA TGTGCCAGCAGCTTAGAGCCTAGCGGGAGGGGTGAGCAGTTCTTC. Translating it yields CASSLEPSGRGEQFF. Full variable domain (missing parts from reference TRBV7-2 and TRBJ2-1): GAGVSQSPSNKVTEKGKDVELRCDPISGHTALYWYRQSLGQGLEFLIYFQGNSAPDKSGLPSDRFSAERTGGSVSTLTIQRTQQEDSAVYLCASSLEPSGRGEQFFGPGTRLTVL.

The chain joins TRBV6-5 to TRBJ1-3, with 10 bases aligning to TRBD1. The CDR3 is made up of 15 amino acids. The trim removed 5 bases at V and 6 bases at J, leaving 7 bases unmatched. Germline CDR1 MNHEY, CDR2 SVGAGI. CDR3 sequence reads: CASSHWDRGLNTIYF. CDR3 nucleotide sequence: TGTGCCAGCAGTCACTGGGACAGGGGTTTAAACACCATATATTTT.

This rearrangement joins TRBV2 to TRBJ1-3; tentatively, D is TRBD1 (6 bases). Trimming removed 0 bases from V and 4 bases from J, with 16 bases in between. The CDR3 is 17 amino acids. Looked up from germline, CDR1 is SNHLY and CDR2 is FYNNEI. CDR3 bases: TGTGCCAGCAGTGAAGCCACCGGCGATGGGGGCGGAAACACCATATATTTT. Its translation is CASSEATGDGGGNTIYF.

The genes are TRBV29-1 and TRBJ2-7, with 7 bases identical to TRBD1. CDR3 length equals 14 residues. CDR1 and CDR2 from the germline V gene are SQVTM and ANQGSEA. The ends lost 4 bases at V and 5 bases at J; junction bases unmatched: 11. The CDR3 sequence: CSVVRGWRRNEQYF. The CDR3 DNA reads TGCAGCGTTGTCAGGGGGTGGAGGAGGAACGAGCAGTACTTC.

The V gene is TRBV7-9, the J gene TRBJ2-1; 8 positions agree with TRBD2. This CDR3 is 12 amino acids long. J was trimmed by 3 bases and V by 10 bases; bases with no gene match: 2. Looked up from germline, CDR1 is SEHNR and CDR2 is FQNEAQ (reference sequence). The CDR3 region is CANGGGYNEQFF. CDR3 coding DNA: TGTGCCAACGGGGGGGGCTACAATGAGCAGTTCTTC.

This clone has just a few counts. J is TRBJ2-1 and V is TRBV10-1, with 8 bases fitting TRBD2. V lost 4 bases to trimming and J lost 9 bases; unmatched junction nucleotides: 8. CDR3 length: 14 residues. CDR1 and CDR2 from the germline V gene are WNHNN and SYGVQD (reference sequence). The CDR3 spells CASSGSGMWGEQFF. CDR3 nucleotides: TGCGCCAGCAGTGGTAGCGGGATGTGGGGTGAGCAGTTCTTC.

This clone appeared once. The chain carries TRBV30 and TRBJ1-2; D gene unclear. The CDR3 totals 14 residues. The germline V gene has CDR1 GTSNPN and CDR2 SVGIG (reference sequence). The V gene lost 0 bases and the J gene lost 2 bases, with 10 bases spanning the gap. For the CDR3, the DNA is TGTGCCTGGAGTGTACGCGGACTCAACTATGGCTACACCTTC. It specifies CAWSVRGLNYGYTF.

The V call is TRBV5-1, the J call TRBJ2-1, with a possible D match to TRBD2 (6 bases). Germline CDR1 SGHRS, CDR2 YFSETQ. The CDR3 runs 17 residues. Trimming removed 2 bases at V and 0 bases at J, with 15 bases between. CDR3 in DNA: TGCGCCAGCAGCTTCGACGGAGCGGGTGGCTCCTACAATGAGCAGTTCTTC. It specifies CASSFDGAGGSYNEQFF.

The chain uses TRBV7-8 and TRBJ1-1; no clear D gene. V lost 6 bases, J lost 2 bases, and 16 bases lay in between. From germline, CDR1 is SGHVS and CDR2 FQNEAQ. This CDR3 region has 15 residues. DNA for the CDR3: TGTGCCAGCAGTGGGTCACGGTGGAGCAACACTGAAGCTTTCTTT. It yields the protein CASSGSRWSNTEAFF.